The 28 T cell receptor beta chains below were found in one sample sequenced in a study of Graves' ophthalmopathy and Graves' hyperthyroidism. RNA transcripts were the template, and TCR beta CDR3 regions were amplified from them. HTBI-primed RT-PCR formed the first round, and a multiplex PCR formed the second. One entry per CDR3 protein, called by TCRdb with MiXCR from the multiplex PCR reads. The sample carries a few hundred thousand distinct CDR3 sequences, roughly 17% recorded once. The sample taken for sequencing was peripheral blood. All receptors come from an adult woman with stable Graves' hyperthyroidism.

This clonotype was seen repeatedly, ten times or more. The CDR3, as DNA: TGTGCCAGCAGCCATATCAGACTCCAAGAGACCCAGTACTTC. Amino acid sequence: CASSHIRLQETQYF. The rearrangement links TRBV7-2 to TRBJ2-5, with D hard to call. V lost 5 bases and J lost 1, with 11 bases in between. This CDR3 region has 14 residues. Germline lookup yields CDR1 SGHTA and CDR2 FQGNSA.

This clonotype showed up just a few times. The gene calls are TRBV6-2 or TRBV6-3 and TRBJ2-5, with D perhaps matching TRBD2 (6 bases). Per the germline V gene, CDR1 is MNHEY and CDR2 is SVGEGT. The germline V and J ends were trimmed by 5 bases and 4 bases, with 14 bases remaining between them. The CDR3 sequence is 14 residues long. The CDR3 protein is CASSARLGGETQYF. In DNA, the CDR3 is TGTGCCAGCAGTGCCCGACTAGGAGGAGAGACCCAGTACTTC.

This clonotype was counted ten times or more. The chain is built from TRBV6-5 and TRBJ2-7; D ambiguous. CDR3 size: 10 residues. CDR1 and CDR2 (germline): MNHEY, SVGAGI. Trimming cost V 2 bases and J 6 bases, with 2 bases left between them. The CDR3 nucleotides read TGTGCCAGCAGTTACCCCGAGCAGTACTTC. The encoded protein is CASSYPEQYF.

There are many counts of this clonotype. J is TRBJ1-1 and V is TRBV28, with 9 bases matching TRBD1. CDR1 and CDR2 (germline): MDHEN, SYDVKM. V shed 8 bases, J shed 8 bases, and the junction held 9 bases outside the gene matches. CDR3 length: 13 amino acids. CDR3 bases: TGTGCCAGCCTTCAACGGGACAGGGCGGAAGCTTTCTTT. Translating it yields CASLQRDRAEAFF. The whole variable domain, remainder taken from reference TRBV28 and TRBJ1-1, is DVKVTQSSRYLVKRTGEKVFLECVQDMDHENMFWYRQDPGLGLRLIYFSYDVKMKEKGDIPEGYSVSREKKERFSLILESASTNQTSMYLCASLQRDRAEAFFGQGTRLTVV.

In its sample, this clonotype was seen many times. The chain combines TRBV7-2 with TRBJ1-2, with D unresolved. This CDR3 has 14 amino acids. In germline, CDR1 is SGHTA, CDR2 FQGNSA. The V end was cut by 2 bases, the J end by 3 bases, with 10 bases between. The CDR3 sequence: CASSLHLKDYGYTF. CDR3 nucleotides: TGTGCCAGCAGCTTACACCTTAAGGACTATGGCTACACCTTC.

This clonotype showed up many times. The chain combines TRBV5-8 with TRBJ2-7; 9 bases line up with TRBD1. CDR1 is SGHTS and CDR2 is YDEGEE in the germline V gene. V shed 0 bases and J 2 bases; nucleotides not matched to a gene: 3. The CDR3 is made up of 15 amino acids. This CDR3 reads CASSLARQGAYEQYF. The CDR3 region has the DNA TGTGCCAGCAGCTTGGCCCGACAGGGGGCCTACGAGCAGTACTTC.

V is TRBV28 and J is TRBJ2-7, with a tentative D call TRBD1 (5 bases). Trimming took off 6 bases at V and 3 bases at J, with 12 bases between the two ends. The CDR3 is 13 amino acids. The germline gives CDR1 MDHEN, CDR2 SYDVKM. CDR3 sequence: CASRPTVNYEQYF. The DNA for the CDR3 is TGTGCCAGCAGACCGACAGTGAACTACGAGCAGTACTTC. The whole variable domain, remainder taken from reference TRBV28 and TRBJ2-7, is DVKVTQSSRYLVKRTGEKVFLECVQDMDHENMFWYRQDPGLGLRLIYFSYDVKMKEKGDIPEGYSVSREKKERFSLILESASTNQTSMYLCASRPTVNYEQYFGPGTRLTVT.

This clonotype was observed many times. The gene calls are TRBV11-1 and TRBJ2-5, with a tentative D call TRBD1 (7 bases). The length of the CDR3 is 14 residues. The germline V and J ends were trimmed by 5 bases and 3 bases, with 13 bases remaining between them. CDR1 and CDR2 (germline): SGHAT, FQDESV (reference sequence). DNA of the CDR3: TGTGCCAGCAGCCGAGACAGGGAGGAAGAGACCCAGTACTTC. This encodes CASSRDREEETQYF.

The V gene is TRBV3-1, the J gene TRBJ1-1, with D hard to call. Germline values: CDR1 LGHDT, CDR2 YNNKEL (reference sequence). CDR3 length equals 16 residues. V was cut by 1 base and J by 2 bases, with 14 bases left in between. The CDR3 is CASSQGGRSANTEAFF. CDR3 sequence (DNA): TGTGCCAGCAGCCAAGGAGGTCGGTCTGCTAACACTGAAGCTTTCTTT.

The gene calls are TRBV7-8 and TRBJ2-3; D unresolved. Between the trimmed V and J ends, which lost 5 bases and 2 bases, there was a span of 11 bases. CDR1 is SGHVS and CDR2 is FQNEAQ in the germline V gene. The CDR3 length is 14 residues. CDR3 sequence reads: CASSPQTYTDTQYF. The CDR3 coding sequence is TGTGCCAGCAGCCCTCAAACCTACACAGATACGCAGTATTTT.

This clonotype was observed many times. The CDR3: CASSLRGGNQPQHF. CDR3 DNA: TGTGCCAGCAGTTTAAGGGGGGGCAATCAGCCCCAGCATTTT. The chain is built from TRBV12-3 or TRBV12-4 and TRBJ1-5, with D perhaps TRBD1 (6 bases). V lost 2 bases to trimming and J lost 2 bases, with 7 bases between them. The CDR3 has 14 amino acids.

V and J are TRBV20-1 and TRBJ2-6; D might be TRBD1 (5 bases). CDR1 is DFQATT and CDR2 is SNEGSKA in the germline V gene (reference sequence). Between the trimmed V and J ends, which lost 0 bases and 4 bases, there was a span of 13 bases. CDR3 length: 16 residues. This chain's CDR3 is CSARDLSGPGANVLTF. As DNA, the CDR3 is TGCAGTGCTAGAGATCTTTCAGGGCCCGGGGCCAACGTCCTGACTTTC.

This clonotype was found a few times. This rearrangement joins TRBV4-1 to TRBJ1-2; 7 positions match TRBD1. The CDR3 consists of 17 residues. J gave up 0 bases and V 2 bases, and 9 bases lay outside the gene matches. Germline CDR1 MGHRA, CDR2 YSYEKL. In nucleotides, the CDR3 is TGCGCCAGCAGCCAAAGACAGGGCGTTCTGCCTAACTATGGCTACACCTTC. It encodes CASSQRQGVLPNYGYTF.

This clonotype has ten or more counts. This sequence joins TRBV20-1 and TRBJ2-5, with D perhaps matching TRBD1 (6 bases). V lost 0 bases to trimming and J lost 5 bases, with 16 bases between them. The CDR3 spans 15 residues. Germline-derived CDR1 and CDR2 are DFQATT and SNEGSKA (reference sequence). As DNA, the CDR3 is TGCAGTGCTAGAGACCAAACAGGGTTAAAGGAGACCCAGTACTTC. As protein: CSARDQTGLKETQYF.

This clonotype has a count of ten or more. The V call is TRBV4-1, the J call TRBJ1-1; tentative D call: TRBD1 (5 bases). Trimming left V 4 bases short and J 3 bases short, with 12 bases between. The CDR3 contains 14 residues. Looked up from germline, CDR1 is MGHRA and CDR2 is YSYEKL. CDR3 amino acids: CASSRPGGDTEAFF. CDR3 nucleotide sequence: TGCGCCAGCAGCCGACCCGGAGGGGACACTGAAGCTTTCTTT.

This clonotype was detected ten times or more. Here the CDR3 DNA reads TGTGCCAGCAGCTTAGCTCCCAATCAGCCCCAGCATTTT. Protein product: CASSLAPNQPQHF. The V gene is TRBV7-6, the J gene TRBJ1-5; no reliable D call. V lost 0 bases and J 3 bases, leaving 3 bases between the germline ends. Germline V gives CDR1 SGHVS, CDR2 FNYEAQ. This CDR3 has 13 amino acids.

In its sample, this clonotype was seen many times. The chain joins TRBV28 to TRBJ2-5; 11 positions match TRBD2. Germline CDR1 reads MDHEN; CDR2 reads SYDVKM. The CDR3 totals 15 residues. V trimming: 7 bases; J trimming: 0 bases; junction bases outside the gene matches: 4. CDR3 loop: CASTGTSGYQETQYF. Here the CDR3 DNA reads TGTGCCAGCACCGGGACTAGCGGATACCAAGAGACCCAGTACTTC.

This clonotype has ten or more counts. The V call is TRBV12-3 or TRBV12-4, the J call TRBJ1-3; D is undetermined. V was trimmed by 3 bases and J by 0 bases, leaving 9 bases between them. The CDR3 loop spans 15 amino acids. The DNA of the CDR3 is TGTGCCAGCAGTTTCTACAGCAACTCTGGAAACACCATATATTTT. Translating it yields CASSFYSNSGNTIYF.

This clonotype was observed many times. The chain joins TRBV28 to TRBJ1-2; 7 positions agree with TRBD1. Trimming cost V 7 bases and J 4 bases; bases outside gene matches: 9. CDR3 length equals 14 residues. Germline CDR1 is MDHEN and CDR2 is SYDVKM. The CDR3 sequence: CASTETWDSYGYTF. DNA of the CDR3: TGTGCCAGCACCGAGACCTGGGACAGCTATGGCTACACCTTC.

This clonotype was picked up one time. The gene calls are TRBV27 and TRBJ1-2, with D maybe TRBD1 (6 bases). The CDR3 totals 14 residues. V was trimmed by 2 bases and J by 3 bases, leaving 10 bases between them. Germline CDR1 is MNHEY and CDR2 is SMNVEV (reference sequence). The CDR3 spells CASSLTGRDYGYTF. The CDR3 DNA reads TGTGCCAGCAGTTTAACAGGGAGGGACTATGGCTACACCTTC.

At least ten counts were recorded for this clonotype. The V and J genes are TRBV20-1 and TRBJ2-7; 13 nucleotides match TRBD2. In germline, CDR1 is DFQATT, CDR2 SNEGSKA (reference sequence). This CDR3 contains 15 residues. Unmatched junction bases numbered 5, after V lost 6 bases and J lost 0 bases. The CDR3 protein is CSAGLAGVRSYEQYF. The CDR3 bases are TGCAGTGCCGGACTAGCGGGAGTTCGCTCCTACGAGCAGTACTTC.

The chain couples TRBV30 to TRBJ1-1; D is unclear. Trimming removed 2 bases at V and 0 bases at J, with 16 bases between. Germline assignment: CDR1 GTSNPN and CDR2 SVGIG (reference sequence). The CDR3 contains 16 residues. The CDR3 loop reads CAWSPPRTAMNTEAFF. CDR3 nucleotides: TGTGCCTGGAGTCCCCCTCGGACGGCTATGAACACTGAAGCTTTCTTT.

The chain carries TRBV6-2 or TRBV6-3 and TRBJ1-1, with 7 positions matching TRBD1. Trimming cost V 4 bases and J 3 bases; bases outside gene matches: 14. The CDR3 covers 17 residues. The germline V gene has CDR1 MNHEY and CDR2 SVGEGT. The CDR3 loop reads CASSFESFWTGDTEAFF. CDR3 coding DNA: TGTGCCAGCAGTTTCGAATCCTTCTGGACAGGTGACACTGAAGCTTTCTTT.

This clonotype was seen many times. The V and J genes are TRBV29-1 and TRBJ2-7, with D perhaps matching TRBD1 (5 bases). The V gene's germline CDR1 is SQVTM and CDR2 ANQGSEA. With 4 bases removed from V and 3 bases from J, the gap between germline ends came to 28 bases. The CDR3 has 18 residues. CDR3 amino acids: CSVVGAARPRDQNYEQYF. As DNA, the CDR3 is TGCAGCGTTGTTGGGGCCGCGAGGCCTCGCGACCAAAACTACGAGCAGTACTTC.

This clonotype was recorded at least ten times. J is TRBJ1-1 and V is TRBV7-9, with no clear D. Trimming pared 5 bases from V and 1 base from J, leaving 11 bases between. The germline gives CDR1 SEHNR, CDR2 FQNEAQ (reference sequence). The CDR3 has 14 amino acids. The CDR3 region is CASSLPAGNTEAFF. The CDR3 nucleotides are TGTGCCAGCAGCCTTCCGGCAGGGAACACTGAAGCTTTCTTT.

This clonotype has ten or more counts. The chain recombines TRBV6-1 with TRBJ1-6; the D is unclear. The CDR3 covers 15 residues. Germline V gene lookup returns CDR1 MNHNS and CDR2 SASEGT. Trimming took 4 bases from V and 7 from J, leaving 14 bases between them. In DNA, the CDR3 is TGTGCCAGCAGTGGGTCGGGAGGTGGAAATTCACCCCTCCACTTT. This translates into CASSGSGGGNSPLHF.

This clonotype occurred many times. The J gene is TRBJ2-7, the V gene TRBV19; a weak D match, TRBD2 (6 bases). The CDR3 loop spans 13 amino acids. Germline loops: CDR1 LNHDA, CDR2 SQIVND (reference sequence). Between the trimmed V and J ends, which lost 7 bases and 5 bases, there was a span of 15 bases. The chain's CDR3 is CASTAPGGDEQYF. The CDR3 nucleotides read TGTGCCAGTACCGCTCCTGGCGGGGACGAGCAGTACTTC.

This clonotype was seen ten or more times. This chain connects TRBV7-9 to TRBJ2-7; no clear D. The ends were cut back, 2 bases at V and 0 bases at J, with 11 bases in the middle. The CDR3 is 15 residues long. Germline V gene lookup returns CDR1 SEHNR and CDR2 FQNEAQ (reference sequence). The CDR3 region is CASSLTGSTSYEQYF. For the CDR3, the DNA is TGTGCCAGCAGCTTAACGGGCAGCACCTCCTACGAGCAGTACTTC.